One sample yielded the 21 T cell receptor beta chains listed below, sequenced in a study of blood T cell repertoires in COVID-19. Clones were sequenced by immunoSEQ multiplex PCR, and TCRdb holds only the in-frame ones, with some missing. Found here are 450,000 or so clones, 70% to 90% of them singletons; the top ten hold about 0.91%. Sequenced sample: peripheral blood. All receptors derive from a man aged 18 to 30 with COVID-19, enrolled during active disease.

The chain carries TRBV30 and TRBJ1-5; possible D gene TRBD1, 6 bases. Germline lookup yields CDR1 GTSNPN and CDR2 SVGIG (reference sequence). Trimming removed 0 bases from V and 6 bases from J, with 12 bases in between. The CDR3 consists of 14 residues. Here the CDR3 reads CAWSVQGLGQPQHF. DNA of the CDR3: TGTGCCTGGAGTGTACAGGGTTTGGGTCAGCCCCAGCATTTT. The full variable domain, rest sourced from reference TRBV30 and TRBJ1-5, is SQTIHQWPATLVQPVGSPLSLECTVEGTSNPNLYWYRQAAGRGLQLLFYSVGIGQISSEVPQNLSASRPQDRQFILSSKKLLLSDSGFYLCAWSVQGLGQPQHFGDGTRLSIL.

J is TRBJ2-2 and V is TRBV21-1; no DNA check was done on the table's D call, TRBD1. TRBV21-1 is tagged as a pseudogene. The CDR3 loop spans 17 amino acids. The DNA for the CDR3 is TGTGCCAGCAGCCCAAGGGGGAGCCCCCCGAACACCGGGGAGCTGTTTTTT. It encodes CASSPRGSPPNTGELFF.

The V call is TRBV11-3, the J call TRBJ1-1; D may be TRBD1 (5 bases). The V and J ends lost 5 bases and 11 bases respectively, with 15 bases between them. The germline CDR1 and CDR2 sequences are SGHNT and YENEEA. The CDR3 is 12 amino acids. The DNA for the CDR3 is TGTGCCAGCAGCCACCAGGGTTTTTACGCTTTCTTT. It specifies CASSHQGFYAFF.

This clone has only a few counts. In nucleotides, the CDR3 is TGTGCCTGGCTCAGACAGGGCCATTTGAACACTGAAGCTTTCTTT. This gives the protein CAWLRQGHLNTEAFF. J is TRBJ1-1 and V is TRBV30; 7 nucleotides agree with TRBD1. CDR3 size: 15 residues. The germline gives CDR1 GTSNPN, CDR2 SVGIG (reference sequence). Unmatched junction bases numbered 9, after V lost 5 bases and J lost 0 bases.

The chain has TRBV5-1 and TRBJ2-5, with 7 bases matching TRBD2. Germline loops: CDR1 SGHRS, CDR2 YFSETQ. This CDR3 has 15 amino acids. Unmatched junction bases numbered 2, after V lost 0 bases and J lost 0 bases. CDR3 bases: TGCGCCAGCAGCTTGGAAGGGACTAACCAAGAGACCCAGTACTTC. Translation gives CASSLEGTNQETQYF.

The V and J genes are TRBV6-5 and TRBJ1-2; D is undetermined. There are 13 residues in the CDR3. The V and J ends lost 8 bases and 8 bases respectively, with 18 bases between them. In germline, CDR1 is MNHEY, CDR2 SVGAGI. The CDR3 coding sequence is TGTGCCAGCGGGTGGGTTGACGGGAGCGGCTACACCTTC. Protein product: CASGWVDGSGYTF.

This chain joins TRBV19 and TRBJ1-5; D is perhaps TRBD1 (6 bases). In germline, CDR1 is LNHDA, CDR2 SQIVND (reference sequence). The CDR3 extends over 16 amino acids. Trimming removed 5 bases from V and 0 bases from J, with 14 bases in between. CDR3 sequence reads: CASSSDSPYSNQPQHF. The CDR3, as DNA: TGTGCCAGTAGTTCGGACAGTCCTTATAGCAATCAGCCCCAGCATTTT.

This clone has more than one count but fewer than ten. The J gene is TRBJ2-7, the V gene TRBV3-1 (or the pseudogene TRBV3-2); D gene unclear. Germline CDR1 is LGHDT and CDR2 is YNNKEL (reference sequence). The germline V and J ends were trimmed by 1 base and 4 bases, with 8 bases remaining between them. This CDR3 contains 13 residues. CDR3 in amino acids: CASSQVTSYEQYF. The CDR3, as DNA: TGTGCCAGCAGCCAAGTTACCAGTTACGAGCAGTACTTC.

V and J are TRBV5-1 and TRBJ1-1; D perhaps matches TRBD1 (6 bases). The V end was cut by 0 bases, the J end by 7 bases, with 13 bases between. The CDR3 length is 14 residues. Germline V gene sequence: CDR1 SGHRS, CDR2 YFSETQ. The CDR3 sequence is CASSLEQGGIEAFF. CDR3 nucleotide sequence: TGCGCCAGCAGCTTGGAACAGGGAGGGATTGAAGCTTTCTTT.

The rearrangement links TRBV2 to TRBJ1-2; D uncertain. CDR3 length: 13 amino acids. The germline gives CDR1 SNHLY, CDR2 FYNNEI. V was clipped by 2 bases and J by 7 bases, with 11 bases between them. The CDR3: CASSERGSTGYTF. The DNA for the CDR3 is TGTGCCAGCAGTGAACGGGGTTCCACTGGCTACACCTTC. The full variable domain, completed using reference TRBV2 and TRBJ1-2, is EPEVTQTPSHQVTQMGQEVILRCVPISNHLYFYWYRQILGQKVEFLVSFYNNEISEKSEIFDDQFSVERPDGSNFTLKIRSTKLEDSAMYFCASSERGSTGYTFGSGTRLTVV.

This clone has only one observation. The J gene is TRBJ2-1, the V gene TRBV18, with 8 bases matching TRBD1. The CDR3 consists of 15 residues. The germline CDR1 and CDR2 sequences are KGHSH and LQKENI. J gave up 8 bases and V 3 bases, and 9 bases lay outside the gene matches. Here the CDR3 DNA reads TGTGCCAGCTCACCTCTTCAGGGGGCACGGGATGAGCAGTTCTTC. As protein: CASSPLQGARDEQFF.

This chain joins TRBV5-5 and TRBJ1-1; no clear D gene. Germline V gene lookup returns CDR1 SGHKS and CDR2 YYEKEE (reference sequence). The CDR3 is 13 residues long. Trimming stripped 4 bases from V and 4 bases from J, with 11 bases between. The CDR3 loop reads CASSHGLGTEAFF. CDR3 bases: TGTGCCAGCAGCCACGGGTTGGGCACTGAAGCTTTCTTT.

The rearrangement uses TRBV18 and TRBJ2-2, with unresolved D. From germline, CDR1 is KGHSH and CDR2 LQKENI. CDR3 length: 12 residues. V was cut by 8 bases and J by 7 bases, with 11 bases left in between. The CDR3 loop reads CASARRVGELFF. CDR3 in DNA: TGTGCCAGCGCCCGTCGCGTCGGGGAGCTGTTTTTT.

The chain carries TRBV30 and TRBJ2-7, with 8 bases fitting TRBD1. Trimming took 0 bases from V and 7 from J; bases not matched to a gene: 8. This CDR3 spans 14 amino acids. The V gene's germline CDR1 is GTSNPN and CDR2 SVGIG (reference sequence). In DNA form, the CDR3 reads TGTGCCTGGAGTGTAGGGCAGGGGGCGGGTGAGCAGTACTTC. Its protein is CAWSVGQGAGEQYF.

The chain couples TRBV7-7 to TRBJ2-3; 10 bases are shared with TRBD2. Trimming cost V 1 base and J 4 bases; bases outside gene matches: 5. This CDR3 contains 16 residues. Germline CDR1 is SSHAT and CDR2 is FNYEAQ (reference sequence). The CDR3 coding sequence is TGTGCCAGCAGCTTAGGAAGCGGGGGGGCCTCAGATACGCAGTATTTT. This gives the protein CASSLGSGGASDTQYF.

The chain carries TRBV7-2 and TRBJ2-3; 15 bases fit TRBD2. The trim removed 5 bases at V and 3 bases at J, leaving 6 bases unmatched. Looked up from germline, CDR1 is SGHTA and CDR2 is FQGNSA. The CDR3 sequence is 17 residues long. The CDR3 DNA sequence: TGTGCCAGCAGCCCCGCGGGACTAGCGGGGGGTACAGATACGCAGTATTTT. Translation: CASSPAGLAGGTDTQYF.

The genes are TRBV9 and TRBJ1-1; D may be TRBD1 (5 bases). The CDR3 has 13 residues. V was clipped by 0 bases and J by 11 bases, with 14 bases between them. Germline CDR1 SGDLS, CDR2 YYNGEE. CDR3 in amino acids: CASSVDGAVGAFF. As DNA, the CDR3 is TGTGCCAGCAGCGTAGATGGGGCGGTCGGGGCTTTCTTT.

This chain links TRBV7-9 with TRBJ2-2; 8 nucleotides line up with TRBD2. In germline, CDR1 is SEHNR, CDR2 FQNEAQ (reference sequence). CDR3 length equals 16 residues. The trim removed 4 bases at V and 3 bases at J, leaving 7 bases unmatched. The CDR3 nucleotides read TGTGCCAGCAGCTCCTTAACGGGAGGGGACACCGGGGAGCTGTTTTTT. Translated: CASSSLTGGDTGELFF.

V usage is TRBV5-6 and J usage is TRBJ1-1; 7 nucleotides line up with TRBD1. The germline CDR1 and CDR2 sequences are SGHDT and YYEEEE. This CDR3 is built from 15 residues. Trimming removed 5 bases from V and 5 bases from J; junction bases left unmatched: 12. This chain's CDR3 is CASRPATGVRTEAFF. For the CDR3, the DNA is TGTGCCAGCAGGCCAGCCACAGGGGTGAGGACTGAAGCTTTCTTT.

The chain links TRBV15 to TRBJ2-2; 9 nucleotides match TRBD2. Losses at the gene ends were 4 bases for V and 5 bases for J; bases not matched to a gene: 11. Germline V gene sequence: CDR1 LNHNV, CDR2 YYDKDF (reference sequence). CDR3 length: 17 amino acids. CDR3 sequence reads: CATSIPGGGEQTGELFF. The CDR3 bases are TGTGCCACCAGCATACCTGGCGGGGGGGAACAAACCGGGGAGCTGTTTTTT.

The count of this clone is one. The gene calls are TRBV7-6 and TRBJ2-2; a weak D match, TRBD1 (5 bases). Germline lookup yields CDR1 SGHVS and CDR2 FNYEAQ. V lost 1 base, J lost 2 bases, and 17 bases lay in between. There are 18 residues in the CDR3. As DNA, the CDR3 is TGTGCCAGCAGCTTAGGGGGTTGGGGCAGAACTAACACCGGGGAGCTGTTTTTT. Translation gives CASSLGGWGRTNTGELFF.